This T cell receptor beta chain was documented in a study of blood T cells in healthy people across ages. This clonotype has more than one count but fewer than ten. Sample-barcoded 5' priming and a J-beta primer mix drove a second PCR of roughly 6 to 12 cycles. TCRdb redid the calling of the 5' RACE reads with MiXCR, one entry per CDR3 protein. The sample consists of about 1.7 million distinct CDR3 sequences, over 25% of them appearing once. This TCR was sampled from a young woman in good health. Sequenced sample: blood.

CDR3 bases: TGTGCCAGCAGCCATGGACAGATCCAAGAGACCCAGTACTTC. Residues: CASSHGQIQETQYF. The chain joins TRBV14 to TRBJ2-5; D is perhaps TRBD1 (6 bases). The CDR3 runs to 14 residues. Between the trimmed V and J ends, which lost 3 bases and 1 base, there was a span of 9 bases. In germline, CDR1 is SGHDN, CDR2 FVKESK.